This T cell receptor (beta chain) was sequenced during a study of blood T cell repertoires in COVID-19. On the study more broadly: Both acute and convalescent COVID-19 samples were obtained from the United States, Italy and Spain. PBMCs, B-cell-depleted T cells, or T cells provided the cDNA or gDNA that made up the material.

How the authors handled the data: Amplifying reference gene primers gave estimates of nucleated cell counts. The table came from immunoSEQ multiplex PCR; TCRdb's copy has only in-frame clones and leaves some out. Clonal size and the V and J genes are those of that table, whereas D and trimming came from the DNA. The repertoire holds hundreds of thousands of clones, with approximately 84% as singletons. V was pared by 6 bases and J by 6 bases, with 13 bases of the junction left unmatched. Germline V gene data show CDR1 as MGHRA and CDR2 as YSYEKL. This CDR3 is 15 amino acids long. The receptor's source is a man between 35 and 55 years old with acute or convalescent COVID-19. The chain carries TRBV4-1 and TRBJ1-2, with TRBD1 matching over 7 bases. Material: peripheral blood. The CDR3 reads CASSPNTQGFDGYTF. The CDR3 DNA reads TGCGCCAGCAGTCCTAACACACAGGGGTTTGATGGCTACACCTTC.